Presented here are 2 T cell receptor beta chains from one specimen sequenced in a study of OX40 agonist ivuxolimab in advanced cancers. Assay used: immunoSEQ multiplex PCR; TCRdb lists only in-frame clones, some missing. The sample holds fewer than 55,000 clones; about nine tenths are singletons and the top ten take less than 2%. The source was CD4+ or CD8+ T cells sorted from blood, collected in a trial of the OX40 agonist ivuxolimab. The receptors stem from an adult with an advanced solid tumor such as melanoma, head and neck, liver or kidney cancer.

The chain recombines TRBV19 with TRBJ1-1; a weak D match, TRBD1 (5 bases). The CDR3 sequence is 12 residues long. The germline CDR1 and CDR2 sequences are LNHDA and SQIVND (reference sequence). Between the trimmed V and J ends, which lost 6 bases and 8 bases, there was a span of 13 bases. The CDR3 DNA follows: TGTGCCAGTAGCGCCGGGACGTCAGAAGCTTTCTTT. Translated, it gives CASSAGTSEAFF.

Concerning this clone: The same CDR3 arises from other DNA sequences in this sample as well. The chain couples TRBV9 to TRBJ2-6, with 11 bases matching TRBD1. The germline CDR1 and CDR2 sequences are SGDLS and YYNGEE. This CDR3 region has 19 residues. V lost 2 bases and J lost 0; bases outside the gene matches: 7. As DNA, the CDR3 is TGTGCCAGCAGCGTGGCCGGAGGGACAGGGGGCTCTGGGGCCAACGTCCTGACTTTC. It is translated as CASSVAGGTGGSGANVLTF.